These T cell receptor beta chains were read from a single sample in a study of T cells after yellow fever vaccination. TCRdb re-called the 5' RACE reads through MiXCR, storing one row per CDR3 protein. The table records 450,000 to 600,000 distinct CDR3 sequences, about 13% of them present only once. This specimen was PBMCs, taken on the day of the yellow fever booster vaccination. The receptors were sampled from a man aged 30 to 45 who received the YFV17D yellow fever vaccine. CDR3s include the opening cysteine and the closing phenylalanine or tryptophan. The order of the fields is clone size, V gene, J gene, D gene, CDR3 protein, CDR3 DNA. D genes are given only for firm matches. A clone size is listed for some rows: how often the clone was seen (once, few, many), or a class if it is expanded.

size: NA
V: TRBV4-3
J: TRBJ2-2
D: TRBD2
CDR3: CASSQDFGGTNTGELFF
DNA: TGCGCCAGCAGCCAAGATTTCGGGGGGACGAACACCGGGGAGCTGTTTTTT

size: NA
V: TRBV27
J: TRBJ2-1
D: TRBD2
CDR3: CASSFALAPEVDQFF
DNA: TGTGCCAGCAGTTTCGCACTAGCGCCCGAGGTCGATCAGTTCTTC

size: few
V: TRBV10-3
J: TRBJ1-1
D: NA
CDR3: CAISPGRGGTEAFF
DNA: TGTGCCATCAGTCCTGGCAGGGGCGGCACTGAAGCTTTCTTT

size: NA
V: TRBV5-1
J: TRBJ2-7
D: TRBD2
CDR3: CASRETSEIYEQYF
DNA: TGCGCCAGCAGGGAGACTAGCGAGATCTACGAGCAGTACTTC

size: many
V: TRBV24-1
J: TRBJ2-3
D: NA
CDR3: CATSDPGTSTDTQYF
DNA: TGTGCCACCAGTGACCCCGGGACTAGCACAGATACGCAGTATTTT

size: few
V: TRBV6-1
J: TRBJ1-2
D: NA
CDR3: CASRATGEANYGYTF
DNA: TGTGCCAGCCGCGCCACAGGCGAGGCTAACTATGGCTACACCTTC

size: NA
V: TRBV18
J: TRBJ2-3
D: NA
CDR3: CASSLRRAETDTQYF
DNA: TGTGCCAGCTCACTCCGACGGGCAGAGACAGATACGCAGTATTTT

size: many
V: TRBV29-1
J: TRBJ2-7
D: NA
CDR3: CSVEDTRGTYEQYF
DNA: TGCAGCGTTGAGGATACAAGGGGTACCTACGAGCAGTACTTC

size: many
V: TRBV20-1
J: TRBJ2-5
D: NA
CDR3: CSAREHLLRETQYF
DNA: TGCAGTGCTAGAGAACACCTGTTGCGGGAGACCCAGTACTTC

size: few
V: TRBV16
J: TRBJ1-1
D: TRBD1
CDR3: CASSQGDRLNTEAFF
DNA: TGTGCCAGCAGCCAAGGGGACAGGCTGAACACTGAAGCTTTCTTT

size: few
V: TRBV20-1
J: TRBJ2-6
D: NA
CDR3: CSASRDLSSGANVLTF
DNA: TGCAGTGCTAGTCGGGACTTGAGCTCTGGGGCCAACGTCCTGACTTTC

size: NA
V: TRBV3-1
J: TRBJ1-4
D: TRBD1
CDR3: CASSQRQGLNEKLFF
DNA: TGTGCCAGCAGCCAAAGACAGGGGCTAAATGAAAAACTGTTTTTT

size: many
V: TRBV6-1
J: TRBJ2-2
D: TRBD1
CDR3: CASSLTGGNTGELFF
DNA: TGTGCCAGCAGTCTGACAGGGGGCAACACCGGGGAGCTGTTTTTT

size: few
V: TRBV30
J: TRBJ2-3
D: NA
CDR3: CAWSGTRGWTDTQYF
DNA: TGTGCCTGGAGTGGTACAAGGGGGTGGACAGATACGCAGTATTTT

size: NA
V: TRBV5-6
J: TRBJ2-1
D: TRBD2
CDR3: CASSLVAGSANEQFF
DNA: TGTGCCAGCAGCTTGGTAGCGGGATCAGCCAATGAGCAGTTCTTC

size: NA
V: TRBV6-2/TRBV6-3
J: TRBJ2-7
D: TRBD2
CDR3: CASSRGPGLAGVYEQYF
DNA: TGTGCCAGCAGCCGTGGGCCGGGACTAGCGGGGGTCTACGAGCAGTACTTC

size: NA
V: TRBV20-1
J: TRBJ2-7
D: NA
CDR3: CSASGAGGTYEQYF
DNA: TGCAGTGCTAGTGGGGCAGGGGGGACCTACGAGCAGTACTTC

size: NA
V: TRBV29-1
J: TRBJ2-7
D: NA
CDR3: CSVRGGRSYEQYF
DNA: TGCAGCGTCCGAGGGGGGCGCTCCTACGAGCAGTACTTC

size: NA
V: TRBV5-6
J: TRBJ2-4
D: NA
CDR3: CASSPPPNQGLAKNIQYF
DNA: TGTGCCAGCAGCCCCCCCCCGAATCAGGGCCTAGCCAAAAACATTCAGTACTTC

size: NA
V: TRBV11-2
J: TRBJ2-7
D: TRBD2
CDR3: CASTISSGTSYEQYF
DNA: TGTGCCAGCACCATTTCTAGCGGGACTTCCTACGAGCAGTACTTC

size: NA
V: TRBV18
J: TRBJ2-1
D: TRBD2
CDR3: CASSGLAAKNEQFF
DNA: TGTGCCAGCTCAGGACTAGCGGCTAAAAATGAGCAGTTCTTC

size: few
V: TRBV10-3
J: TRBJ2-2
D: NA
CDR3: CAITAGVAGELFF
DNA: TGTGCCATCACTGCAGGGGTCGCCGGGGAGCTGTTTTTT

size: many
V: TRBV19
J: TRBJ1-5
D: NA
CDR3: CASSQGYSNQPQHF
DNA: TGTGCCAGTAGTCAGGGATATAGCAATCAGCCCCAGCATTTT

size: NA
V: TRBV5-1
J: TRBJ2-3
D: TRBD2
CDR3: CASSFSGNSIPSTDTQYF
DNA: TGCGCCAGCAGCTTTAGCGGGAATAGTATTCCTAGCACAGATACGCAGTATTTT

size: NA
V: TRBV19
J: TRBJ1-1
D: NA
CDR3: CASSMIRQLNAEAFF
DNA: TGTGCCAGTAGTATGATAAGACAGTTGAACGCTGAAGCTTTCTTT

size: few
V: TRBV4-3
J: TRBJ2-1
D: NA
CDR3: CASSQDRVSRDEQFF
DNA: TGCGCCAGCAGCCAAGATCGGGTTAGCCGAGATGAGCAGTTCTTC

size: NA
V: TRBV10-2
J: TRBJ2-5
D: TRBD2
CDR3: CASSISGSSETQYF
DNA: TGCGCCAGCAGTATTAGCGGGAGTTCAGAGACCCAGTACTTC